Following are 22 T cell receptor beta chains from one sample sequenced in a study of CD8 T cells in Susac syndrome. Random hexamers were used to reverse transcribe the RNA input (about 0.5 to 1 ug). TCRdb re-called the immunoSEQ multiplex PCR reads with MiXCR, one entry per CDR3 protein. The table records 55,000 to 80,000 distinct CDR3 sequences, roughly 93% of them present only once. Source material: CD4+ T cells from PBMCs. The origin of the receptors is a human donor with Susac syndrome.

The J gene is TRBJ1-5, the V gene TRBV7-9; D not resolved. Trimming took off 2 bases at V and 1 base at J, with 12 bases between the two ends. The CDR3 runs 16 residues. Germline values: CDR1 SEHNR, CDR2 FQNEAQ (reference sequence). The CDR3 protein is CASSLSNSQSNQPQHF. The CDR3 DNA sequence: TGTGCCAGCAGCTTAAGTAACTCACAGAGCAATCAGCCCCAGCATTTT.

Here the CDR3 reads CASSPSRGTYNEQFF. The CDR3 bases are TGTGCCAGCAGCCCTTCCAGGGGGACCTACAATGAGCAGTTCTTC. This chain joins TRBV3-1 and TRBJ2-1, with 7 bases that match TRBD1. V shed 4 bases, J shed 2 bases, and the junction held 5 bases outside the gene matches. This CDR3 is built from 15 residues. Germline CDR1 reads LGHDT; CDR2 reads YNNKEL (reference sequence).

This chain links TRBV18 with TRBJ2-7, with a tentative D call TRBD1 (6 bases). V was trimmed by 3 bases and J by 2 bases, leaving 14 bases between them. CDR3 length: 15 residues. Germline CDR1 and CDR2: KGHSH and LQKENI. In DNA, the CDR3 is TGTGCCAGCTCACCTGAACAGGGCAAGACCTACGAGCAGTACTTC. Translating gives CASSPEQGKTYEQYF.

DNA of the CDR3: TGCAGTGCTAGTATCCTGTATTCGGGGGATGCCTCCTACGAGCAGTACTTC. It yields the protein CSASILYSGDASYEQYF. The chain links TRBV20-1 to TRBJ2-7, with D perhaps matching TRBD2 (6 bases). Germline V gene data show CDR1 as DFQATT and CDR2 as SNEGSKA (reference sequence). Trimming cost V 3 bases and J 0 bases, with 21 bases left between them. The CDR3 runs 17 residues.

CDR3 loop: CASSLRQAGANVLTF. The CDR3 region has the DNA TGTGCCAGCAGCTTACGACAGGCTGGGGCCAACGTCCTGACTTTC. This sequence joins TRBV7-9 and TRBJ2-6; TRBD1 might be the D (6 bases). Deletions cut 2 bases from V and 2 bases from J, with 7 bases between. The CDR3 extends over 15 amino acids. The germline CDR1 and CDR2 sequences are SEHNR and FQNEAQ (reference sequence).

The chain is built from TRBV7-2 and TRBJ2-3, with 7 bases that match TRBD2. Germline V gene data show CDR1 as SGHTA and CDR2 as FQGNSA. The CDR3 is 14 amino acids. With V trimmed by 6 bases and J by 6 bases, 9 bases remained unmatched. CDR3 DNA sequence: TGTGCCAGCAGTCAAGCGGGACCAGGGGATACGCAGTATTTT. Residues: CASSQAGPGDTQYF.

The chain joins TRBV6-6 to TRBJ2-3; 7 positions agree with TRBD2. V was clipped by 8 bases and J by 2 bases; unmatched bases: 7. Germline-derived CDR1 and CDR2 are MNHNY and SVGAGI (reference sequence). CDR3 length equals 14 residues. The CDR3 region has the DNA TGTGCCAGCGGGGCGGGGGAAGCCACAGATACGCAGTATTTT. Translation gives CASGAGEATDTQYF.

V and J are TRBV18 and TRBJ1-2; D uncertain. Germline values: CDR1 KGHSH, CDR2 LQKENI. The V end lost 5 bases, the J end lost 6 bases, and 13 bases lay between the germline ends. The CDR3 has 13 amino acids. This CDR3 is CASSVGRSDGYTF. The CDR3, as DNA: TGTGCCAGCTCAGTCGGACGGTCGGATGGCTACACCTTC.

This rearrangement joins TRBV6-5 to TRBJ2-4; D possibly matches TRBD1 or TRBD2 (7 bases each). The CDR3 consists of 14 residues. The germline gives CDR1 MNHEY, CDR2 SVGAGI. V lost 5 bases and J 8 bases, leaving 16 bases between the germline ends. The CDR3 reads CASSRGAGGDIQYF. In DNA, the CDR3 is TGTGCCAGCAGTCGAGGGGCAGGGGGGGACATTCAGTACTTC.

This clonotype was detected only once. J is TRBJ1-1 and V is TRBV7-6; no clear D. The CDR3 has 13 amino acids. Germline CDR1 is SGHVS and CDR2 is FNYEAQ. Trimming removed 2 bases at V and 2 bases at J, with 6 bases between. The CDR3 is CASSLSKNTEAFF. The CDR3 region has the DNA TGTGCCAGCAGCTTAAGTAAAAACACTGAAGCTTTCTTT.

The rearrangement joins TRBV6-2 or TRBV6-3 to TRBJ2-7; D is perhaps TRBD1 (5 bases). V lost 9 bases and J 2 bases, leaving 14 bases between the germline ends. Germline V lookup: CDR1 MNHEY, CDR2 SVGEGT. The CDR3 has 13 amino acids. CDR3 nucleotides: TGTGCCAGTCGGTGGACAAGGGCCTACGAGCAGTACTTC. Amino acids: CASRWTRAYEQYF.

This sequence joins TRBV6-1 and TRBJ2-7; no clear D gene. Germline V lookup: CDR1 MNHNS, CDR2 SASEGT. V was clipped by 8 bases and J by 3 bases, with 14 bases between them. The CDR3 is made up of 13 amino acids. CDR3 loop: CASADGMGYEQYF. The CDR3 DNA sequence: TGTGCCAGCGCAGACGGTATGGGCTACGAGCAGTACTTC.

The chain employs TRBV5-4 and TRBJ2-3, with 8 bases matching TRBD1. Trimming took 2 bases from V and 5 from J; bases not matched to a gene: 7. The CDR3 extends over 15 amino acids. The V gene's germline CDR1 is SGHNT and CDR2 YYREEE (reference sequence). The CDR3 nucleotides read TGTGCCAGCAGCTTCGGTCAGGGGGCAGGAGATACGCAGTATTTT. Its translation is CASSFGQGAGDTQYF.

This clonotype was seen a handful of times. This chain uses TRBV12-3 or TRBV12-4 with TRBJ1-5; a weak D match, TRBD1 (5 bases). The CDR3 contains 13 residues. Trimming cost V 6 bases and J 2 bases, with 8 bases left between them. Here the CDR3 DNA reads TGTGCCAGCAGGGGGACGGGCAATCAGCCCCAGCATTTT. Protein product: CASRGTGNQPQHF.

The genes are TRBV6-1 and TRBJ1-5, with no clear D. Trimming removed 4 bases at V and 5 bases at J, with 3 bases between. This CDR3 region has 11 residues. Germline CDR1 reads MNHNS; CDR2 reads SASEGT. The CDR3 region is CASSGDQPQHF. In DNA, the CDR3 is TGTGCCAGCAGTGGGGATCAGCCCCAGCATTTT.

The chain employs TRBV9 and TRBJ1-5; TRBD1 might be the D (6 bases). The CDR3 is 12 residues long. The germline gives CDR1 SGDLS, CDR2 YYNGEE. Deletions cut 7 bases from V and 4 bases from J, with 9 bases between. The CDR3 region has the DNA TGTGCCAGCGGGGGCACGAATCAGCCCCAGCATTTT. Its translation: CASGGTNQPQHF.

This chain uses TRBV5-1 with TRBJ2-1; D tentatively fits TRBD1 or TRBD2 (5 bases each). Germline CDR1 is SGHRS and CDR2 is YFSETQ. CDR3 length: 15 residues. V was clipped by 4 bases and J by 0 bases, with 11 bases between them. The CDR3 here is CASSLGTSSYNEQFF. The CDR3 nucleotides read TGCGCCAGCAGCCTGGGGACCAGCTCCTACAATGAGCAGTTCTTC.

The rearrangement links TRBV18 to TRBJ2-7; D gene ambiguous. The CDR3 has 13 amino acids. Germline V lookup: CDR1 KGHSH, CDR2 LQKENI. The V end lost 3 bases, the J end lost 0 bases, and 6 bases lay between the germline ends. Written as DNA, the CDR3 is TGTGCCAGCTCACCCTTCGACTCCTACGAGCAGTACTTC. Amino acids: CASSPFDSYEQYF.

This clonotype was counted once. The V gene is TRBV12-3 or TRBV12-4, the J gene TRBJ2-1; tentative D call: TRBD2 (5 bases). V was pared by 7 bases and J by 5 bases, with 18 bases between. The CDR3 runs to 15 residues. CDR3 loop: CASTQRGLGNNEQFF. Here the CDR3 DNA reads TGTGCCAGCACTCAAAGAGGGCTAGGGAACAATGAGCAGTTCTTC.

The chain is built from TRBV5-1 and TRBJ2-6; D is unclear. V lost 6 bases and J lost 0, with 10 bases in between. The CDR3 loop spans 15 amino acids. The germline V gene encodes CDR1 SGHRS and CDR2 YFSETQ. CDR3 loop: CASILGSSGANVLTF. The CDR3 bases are TGCGCCAGCATCCTAGGTAGCTCTGGGGCCAACGTCCTGACTTTC. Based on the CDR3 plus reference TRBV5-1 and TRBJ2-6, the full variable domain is KAGVTQTPRYLIKTRGQQVTLSCSPISGHRSVSWYQQTPGQGLQFLFEYFSETQRNKGNFPGRFSGRQFSNSRSEMNVSTLELGDSALYLCASILGSSGANVLTFGAGSRLTVL.

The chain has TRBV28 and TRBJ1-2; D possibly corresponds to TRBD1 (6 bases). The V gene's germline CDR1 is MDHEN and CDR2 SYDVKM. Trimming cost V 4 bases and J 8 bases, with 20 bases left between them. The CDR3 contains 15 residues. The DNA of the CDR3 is TGTGCCAGCAGTTCGCACAGGGCGCAGGGTAGAGGCTACACCTTC. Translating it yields CASSSHRAQGRGYTF.

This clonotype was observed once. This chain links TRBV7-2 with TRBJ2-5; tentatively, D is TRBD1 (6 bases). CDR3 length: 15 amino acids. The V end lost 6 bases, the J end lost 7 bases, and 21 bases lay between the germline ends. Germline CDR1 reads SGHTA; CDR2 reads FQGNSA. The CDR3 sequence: CASREADSPSGTQYF. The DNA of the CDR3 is TGTGCCAGCAGGGAAGCGGACAGCCCCTCGGGGACCCAGTACTTC.